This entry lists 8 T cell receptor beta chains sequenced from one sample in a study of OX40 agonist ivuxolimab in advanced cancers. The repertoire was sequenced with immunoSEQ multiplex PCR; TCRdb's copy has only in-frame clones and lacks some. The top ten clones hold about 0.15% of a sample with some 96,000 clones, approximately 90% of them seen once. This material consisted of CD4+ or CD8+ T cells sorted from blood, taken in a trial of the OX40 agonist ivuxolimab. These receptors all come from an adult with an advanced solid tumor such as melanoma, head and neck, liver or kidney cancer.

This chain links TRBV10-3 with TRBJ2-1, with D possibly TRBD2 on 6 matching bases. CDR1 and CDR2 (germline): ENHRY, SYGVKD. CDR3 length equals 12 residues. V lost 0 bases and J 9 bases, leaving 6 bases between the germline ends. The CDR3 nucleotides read TGTGCCATCAGTGAGTCGGAGGGTGAGCAGTTCTTC. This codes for CAISESEGEQFF.

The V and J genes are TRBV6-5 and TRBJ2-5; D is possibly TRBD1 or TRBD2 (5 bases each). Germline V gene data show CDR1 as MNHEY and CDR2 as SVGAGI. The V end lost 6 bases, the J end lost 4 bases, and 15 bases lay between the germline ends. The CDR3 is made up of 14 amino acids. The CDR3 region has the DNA TGTGCCAGCAGGGCTTCAGGGACCCGAGAGACCCAGTACTTC. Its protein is CASRASGTRETQYF.

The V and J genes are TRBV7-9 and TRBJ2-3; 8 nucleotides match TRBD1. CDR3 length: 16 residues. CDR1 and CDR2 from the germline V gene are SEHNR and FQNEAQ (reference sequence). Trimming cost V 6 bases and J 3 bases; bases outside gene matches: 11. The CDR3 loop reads CASRNTGGIFTDTQYF. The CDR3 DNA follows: TGTGCCAGCAGAAATACAGGGGGGATATTTACAGATACGCAGTATTTT.

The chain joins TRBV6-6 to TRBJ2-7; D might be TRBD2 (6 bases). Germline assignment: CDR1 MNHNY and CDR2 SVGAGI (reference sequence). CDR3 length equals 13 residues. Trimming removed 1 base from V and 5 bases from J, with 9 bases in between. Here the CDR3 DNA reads TGTGCCAGCAGTTACTTCGGGGGTGACGAGCAGTACTTC. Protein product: CASSYFGGDEQYF.

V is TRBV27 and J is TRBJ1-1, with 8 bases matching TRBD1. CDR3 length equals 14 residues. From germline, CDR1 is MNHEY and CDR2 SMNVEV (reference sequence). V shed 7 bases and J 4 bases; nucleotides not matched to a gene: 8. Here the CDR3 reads CASKQGARGTEAFF. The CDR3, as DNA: TGTGCCAGCAAGCAGGGGGCGCGTGGCACTGAAGCTTTCTTT.

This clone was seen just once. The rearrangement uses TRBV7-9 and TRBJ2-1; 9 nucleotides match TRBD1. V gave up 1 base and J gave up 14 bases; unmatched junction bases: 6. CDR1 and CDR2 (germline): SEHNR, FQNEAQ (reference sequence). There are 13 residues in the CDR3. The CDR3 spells CASSLGYRDREFF. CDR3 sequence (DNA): TGTGCCAGCAGCTTAGGTTACCGGGACAGGGAGTTCTTC. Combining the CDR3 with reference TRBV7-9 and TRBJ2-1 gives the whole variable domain DTGVSQNPRHKITKRGQNVTFRCDPISEHNRLYWYRQTLGQGPEFLTYFQNEAQLEKSRLLSDRFSAERPKGSFSTLEIQRTEQGDSAMYLCASSLGYRDREFFGPGTRLTVL.

The CDR3 DNA reads as TGTGCCAGCAGCAATACGGGGGACACTGAAGCTTTCTTT. It yields the protein CASSNTGDTEAFF. This chain links TRBV7-6 with TRBJ1-1, with a weak D call TRBD1 (5 bases). CDR3 length: 13 amino acids. V lost 5 bases to trimming and J lost 3 bases, with 10 bases between them. The V gene's germline CDR1 is SGHVS and CDR2 FNYEAQ.

CDR3 in amino acids: CASSDRRRRSDTQYF. The CDR3 DNA sequence: TGTGCCAGCAGCGACCGGCGCAGGCGGTCAGATACGCAGTATTTT. The gene calls are TRBV5-8 and TRBJ2-3, with unresolved D. V dropped 4 bases and J dropped 4 bases, with 16 bases sitting between them. The CDR3 contains 15 residues. The V gene's germline CDR1 is SGHTS and CDR2 YDEGEE.